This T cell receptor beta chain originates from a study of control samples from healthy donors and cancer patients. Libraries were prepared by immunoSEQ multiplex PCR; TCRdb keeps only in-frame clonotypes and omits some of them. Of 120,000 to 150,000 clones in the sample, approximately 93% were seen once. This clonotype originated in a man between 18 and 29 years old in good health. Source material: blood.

In DNA form, the CDR3 reads TGCGCCAGCAGCCCTAGAGGAGGGTCTAATGAAAAACTGTTTTTT. Translated, it gives CASSPRGGSNEKLFF. This rearrangement joins TRBV4-1 to TRBJ1-4; no firm D call. Germline V lookup: CDR1 MGHRA, CDR2 YSYEKL. Trimming pared 4 bases from V and 3 bases from J, leaving 12 bases between. The CDR3 length is 15 residues.